The 5 T cell receptor beta chains presented below share a single source sample, sequenced in a study of cytomegalovirus exposure and HLA in healthy donors. Clones were sequenced by immunoSEQ multiplex PCR, and TCRdb holds only the in-frame ones, with some missing. The table records fewer than 400,000 clones, roughly 86% of them present only once. Input material: PBMCs. The receptors derive from a man aged 25-40 years in good health and CMV-seronegative.

The CDR3 region has the DNA TGTGCCAGCTCCCCTCGGGAAAGGGGGCCCTACGAGCAGTACTTC. This sequence encodes CASSPRERGPYEQYF. V is TRBV18 and J is TRBJ2-7, with 7 positions matching TRBD1. J lost 2 bases, V lost 6 bases, and 10 bases had no gene match. The CDR3 spans 15 residues. The germline gives CDR1 KGHSH, CDR2 LQKENI.

The chain uses TRBV10-3 and TRBJ1-2; D gene uncertain. From germline, CDR1 is ENHRY and CDR2 SYGVKD. CDR3 size: 14 residues. Trimming took off 0 bases at V and 4 bases at J, with 9 bases between the two ends. CDR3: CAISESGSFYGYTF. For the CDR3, the DNA is TGTGCCATCAGTGAGTCCGGGTCGTTCTATGGCTACACCTTC.

This rearrangement joins TRBV25-1 to TRBJ1-2; tentatively, D is TRBD1 (6 bases). V lost 5 bases to trimming and J lost 6 bases, with 16 bases between them. This CDR3 comprises 14 residues. Germline lookup yields CDR1 MGHDK and CDR2 SYGVNS. CDR3 loop: CASSRDEGVDGYTF. The CDR3 DNA reads TGTGCCAGCAGTCGCGACGAGGGGGTCGATGGCTACACCTTC.

This rearrangement joins TRBV27 to TRBJ2-5; TRBD2 matches at 11 bases. Trimming removed 4 bases from V and 5 bases from J; junction bases left unmatched: 9. This CDR3 region has 16 residues. The germline V gene encodes CDR1 MNHEY and CDR2 SMNVEV (reference sequence). The CDR3 is CASSSSLAGGRETQYF. The CDR3 bases are TGTGCCAGCAGTTCTTCTCTAGCGGGGGGAAGGGAGACCCAGTACTTC.

V usage is TRBV27 and J usage is TRBJ2-7; maybe TRBD2 (6 bases). Between the trimmed V and J ends, which lost 3 bases and 2 bases, there was a span of 11 bases. CDR1 and CDR2 (germline): MNHEY, SMNVEV (reference sequence). The CDR3 has 14 amino acids. The chain's CDR3 is CASSFQEGPYEQYF. CDR3 bases: TGTGCCAGCAGTTTCCAGGAGGGGCCCTACGAGCAGTACTTC.